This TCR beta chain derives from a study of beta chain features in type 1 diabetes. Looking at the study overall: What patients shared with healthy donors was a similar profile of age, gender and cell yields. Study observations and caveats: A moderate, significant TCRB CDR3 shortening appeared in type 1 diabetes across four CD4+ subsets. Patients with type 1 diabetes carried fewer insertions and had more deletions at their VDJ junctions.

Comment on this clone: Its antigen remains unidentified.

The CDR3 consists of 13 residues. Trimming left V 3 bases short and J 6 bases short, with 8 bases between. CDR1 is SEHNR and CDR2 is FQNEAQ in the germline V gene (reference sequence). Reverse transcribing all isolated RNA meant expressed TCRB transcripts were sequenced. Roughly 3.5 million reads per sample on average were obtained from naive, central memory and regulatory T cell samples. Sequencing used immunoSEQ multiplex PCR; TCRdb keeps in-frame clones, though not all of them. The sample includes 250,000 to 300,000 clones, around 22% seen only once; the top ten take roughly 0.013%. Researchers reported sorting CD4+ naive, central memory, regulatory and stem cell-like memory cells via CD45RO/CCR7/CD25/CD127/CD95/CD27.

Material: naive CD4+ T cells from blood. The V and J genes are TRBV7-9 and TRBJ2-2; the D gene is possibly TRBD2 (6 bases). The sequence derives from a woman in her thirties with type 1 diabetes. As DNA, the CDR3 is TGTGCCAGCAGCTTCGGAGGGGCCGGGGAGCTGTTTTTT. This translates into CASSFGGAGELFF.